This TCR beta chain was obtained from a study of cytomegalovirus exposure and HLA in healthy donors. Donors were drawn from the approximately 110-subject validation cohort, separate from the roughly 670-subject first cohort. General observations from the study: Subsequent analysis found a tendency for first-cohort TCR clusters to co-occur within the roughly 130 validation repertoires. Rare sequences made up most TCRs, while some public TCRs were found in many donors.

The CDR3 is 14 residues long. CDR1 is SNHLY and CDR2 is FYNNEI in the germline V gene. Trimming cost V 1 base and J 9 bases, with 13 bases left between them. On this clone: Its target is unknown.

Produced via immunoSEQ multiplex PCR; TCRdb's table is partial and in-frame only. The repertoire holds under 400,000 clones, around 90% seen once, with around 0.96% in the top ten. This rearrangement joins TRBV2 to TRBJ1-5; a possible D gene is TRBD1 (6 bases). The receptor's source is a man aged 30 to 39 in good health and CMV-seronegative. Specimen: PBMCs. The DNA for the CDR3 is TGTGCCAGCAGTGAAGGACAGGCTGCGGGGCCCCAGCATTTT. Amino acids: CASSEGQAAGPQHF.